This TCR beta chain is from a study of control samples from healthy donors and cancer patients. Generated by immunoSEQ multiplex PCR, the TCRdb table keeps only in-frame clones and is missing some. The sample has about 94,000 clones, 86% seen once; the top ten hold 1.3%. V was trimmed by 4 bases and J by 1 base, leaving 13 bases between them. Germline V CDR1 and CDR2: MNHEY, SVGAGI. The CDR3 contains 15 residues. The specimen sequenced was blood. The sequence came from a woman in her forties or fifties in good health. This chain uses TRBV6-5 with TRBJ2-5; D possibly uses TRBD1 or TRBD2 (5 bases each). The CDR3 loop reads CASSSPRDGQETQYF. Here the CDR3 DNA reads TGTGCCAGCAGTTCACCCCGGGACGGCCAAGAGACCCAGTACTTC.